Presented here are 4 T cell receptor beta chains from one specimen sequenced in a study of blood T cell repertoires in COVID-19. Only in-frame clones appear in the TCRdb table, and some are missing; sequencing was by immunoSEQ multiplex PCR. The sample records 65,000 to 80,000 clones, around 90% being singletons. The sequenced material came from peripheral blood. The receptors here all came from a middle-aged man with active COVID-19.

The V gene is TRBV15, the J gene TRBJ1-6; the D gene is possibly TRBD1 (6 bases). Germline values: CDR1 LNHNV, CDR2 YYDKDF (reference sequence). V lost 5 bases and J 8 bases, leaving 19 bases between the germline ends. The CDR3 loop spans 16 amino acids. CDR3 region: CATSREGGDTYSPLHF. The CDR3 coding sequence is TGTGCCACCAGCCGGGAAGGGGGGGACACTTATTCACCCCTCCACTTT. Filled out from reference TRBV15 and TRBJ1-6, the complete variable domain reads DAMVIQNPRYQVTQFGKPVTLSCSQTLNHNVMYWYQQKSSQAPKLLFHYYDKDFNNEADTPDNFQSRRPNTSFCFLDIRSPGLGDTAMYLCATSREGGDTYSPLHFGNGTRLTVT.

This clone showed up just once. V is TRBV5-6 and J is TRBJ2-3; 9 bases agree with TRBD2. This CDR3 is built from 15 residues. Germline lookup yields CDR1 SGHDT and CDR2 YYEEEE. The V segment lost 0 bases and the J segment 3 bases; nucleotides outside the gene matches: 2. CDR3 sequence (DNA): TGTGCCAGCAGCTTGGTTGCGGGGGGGACAGATACGCAGTATTTT. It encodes CASSLVAGGTDTQYF. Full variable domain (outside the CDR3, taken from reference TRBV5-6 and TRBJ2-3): DAGVTQSPTHLIKTRGQQVTLRCSPKSGHDTVSWYQQALGQGPQFIFQYYEEEERQRGNFPDRFSGHQFPNYSSELNVNALLLGDSALYLCASSLVAGGTDTQYFGPGTRLTVL.

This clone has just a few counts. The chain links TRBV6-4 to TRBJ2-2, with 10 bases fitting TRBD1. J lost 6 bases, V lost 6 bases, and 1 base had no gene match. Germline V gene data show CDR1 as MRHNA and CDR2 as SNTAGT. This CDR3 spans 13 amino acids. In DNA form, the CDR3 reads TGTGCCAGCAGAGGACAGGGGGCCGGGGAGCTGTTTTTT. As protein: CASRGQGAGELFF.

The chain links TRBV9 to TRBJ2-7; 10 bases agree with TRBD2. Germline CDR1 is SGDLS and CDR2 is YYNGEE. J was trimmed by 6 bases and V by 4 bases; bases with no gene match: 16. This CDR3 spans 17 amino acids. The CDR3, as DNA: TGTGCCAGCAGCCCGGACCCTAGCGGGGGACCGGGTTCCGAGCAGTACTTC. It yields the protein CASSPDPSGGPGSEQYF.